A single T cell receptor (beta chain) is shown here with its context. Its antigen remains unidentified. The data are from a study of T cells in narcolepsy. Study-level points and caveats: Healthy controls reportedly lacked the autoreactive clonotypes serially found in patients' blood. Autoreactive clone sequences were missing from some blood memory CD4+ repertoires. Comparing one patient's CSF and blood CD4+ clonotypes highlighted HCRT- and TRIB2-specific autoreactive clonotypes.

Trimming shortened V by 4 bases and J by 1 base, and 12 bases separated the two germline ends. The germline CDR1 and CDR2 sequences are SGHRS and YFSETQ. The CDR3 extends over 14 amino acids. The data were produced by immunoSEQ multiplex PCR, yet TCRdb's version contains in-frame clones alone and is incomplete. Altogether about 24,000 clones are present, roughly 62% being singletons, with the ten largest covering about 12%. This receptor was obtained from a human donor in good health. Specimen: memory (CD45RA-) CD4+ T cells from blood. V usage is TRBV5-1 and J usage is TRBJ2-7, with D perhaps matching TRBD2 (6 bases). The CDR3 bases are TGCGCCAGCAGCCCCGCCGGGGGTTCCTACGAGCAGTACTTC. Residues: CASSPAGGSYEQYF.